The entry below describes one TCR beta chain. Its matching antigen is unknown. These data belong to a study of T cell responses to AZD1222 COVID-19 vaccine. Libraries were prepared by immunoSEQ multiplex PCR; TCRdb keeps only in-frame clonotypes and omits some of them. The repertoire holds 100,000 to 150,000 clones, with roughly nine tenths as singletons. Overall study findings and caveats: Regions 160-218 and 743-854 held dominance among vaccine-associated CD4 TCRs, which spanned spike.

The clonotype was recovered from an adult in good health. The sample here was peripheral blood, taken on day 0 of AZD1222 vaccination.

The CDR3 bases are TGTGCCAGGGGACAGGGGGGCACAGATACGCAGTATTTT. Encoded protein: CARGQGGTDTQYF. V is TRBV7-2 and J is TRBJ2-3; TRBD1 agrees at 11 bases. This CDR3 region has 13 residues. In germline, CDR1 is SGHTA, CDR2 FQGNSA. J lost 1 base, V lost 9 bases, and 0 bases had no gene match.